Listed here is a single T cell receptor (beta chain). Its specificity is not known. Collection occurred without any documented infections or immune events in donors. This sample was taken from a study of identifying expanded T cells in peripheral blood. Profiled with immunoSEQ multiplex PCR; TCRdb holds only in-frame clones, not every one. The sample carries about 80,000 clones, 70% to 90% recorded once. V was clipped by 4 bases and J by 4 bases; unmatched bases: 4. The germline CDR1 and CDR2 sequences are SGHNT and YENEEA. The CDR3 spans 13 residues. The study's findings and limits: Approximately 1.1 clones differed between technical replicates, versus approximately 16 and 19 over time.

Sequenced material: blood. This TCR derives from a person aged 18-70 years in good health. This chain connects TRBV11-3 to TRBJ2-7, with TRBD2 matching over 7 bases. CDR3 DNA: TGTGCCAGCAGCTCCTTCGGGGGGTACGAGCAGTACTTC. Translation: CASSSFGGYEQYF.